Shown below are 29 T cell receptor beta chains from a single sample sequenced in a study of early T cells in non-severe SARS-CoV-2 infection (dated by TCRdb to about 2021). Preparation of the library involved 5' RACE. Sequencing took place on a NextSeq 500. TCRdb reworked the public reads: Q25 trimming with fastp, MiXCR clone assembly, productive beta chains retained. All rows with the same CDR3 protein become a single entry with the most common DNA and genes. The sample table holds 65,000 to 75,000 distinct CDR3 sequences, of which 4.6% were seen once. 3.5% to 4% of the sample lies in the top ten. The sample in question was whole blood, obtained at baseline. All receptors come from an adult who was a healthcare worker with PCR-confirmed SARS-CoV-2 infection or an uninfected control (not recorded which). The donor label of this sample is uncertain.

This clonotype was observed at least ten times. The J gene is TRBJ2-1, the V gene TRBV6-5; D is perhaps TRBD1 or TRBD2 (5 bases each). CDR1 is MNHEY, CDR2 SVGAGI, per germline. The CDR3 is 15 residues long. V lost 2 bases, J lost 8 bases, and 16 bases lay in between. CDR3 sequence (DNA): TGTGCCAGCAGTTACGGGGACGGTAGTATCTATGAGCAGTTCTTC. Translating it yields CASSYGDGSIYEQFF.

The gene calls are TRBV11-2 and TRBJ2-3, with D unclear. CDR3 length equals 14 residues. V lost 7 bases, J lost 3 bases, and 14 bases lay in between. Germline loops: CDR1 SGHAT, CDR2 FQNNGV. The CDR3 DNA reads TGTGCCAGCAACAATCCCCCCAGAACAGATACGCAGTATTTT. Its protein product is CASNNPPRTDTQYF.

In this sample, this clonotype turned up many times. This chain uses TRBV21-1 with TRBJ1-5; the table's D call of TRBD1 was not tested on the DNA. TRBV21-1 counts as a pseudogene. CDR3 length: 16 residues. CDR3 DNA: TGTGCCAGCAGCGCCCGGGACATTGAGGGCAATCAGCCCCAGCATTTT. It codes for CASSARDIEGNQPQHF.

This clonotype was observed many times. The chain uses TRBV29-1 and TRBJ1-6, with D perhaps TRBD1 (5 bases). Germline V gene data show CDR1 as SQVTM and CDR2 as ANQGSEA. This CDR3 contains 16 residues. V lost 5 bases, J lost 9 bases, and 23 bases lay in between. CDR3 amino acids: CSVLLEGYPWGSPLHF. For the CDR3, the DNA is TGCAGCGTTTTATTAGAGGGGTACCCGTGGGGTTCACCCCTCCACTTT.

This clonotype was recorded a few times. This rearrangement joins TRBV5-6 to TRBJ1-1; D may be TRBD1 (5 bases). The length of the CDR3 is 15 residues. Germline V gives CDR1 SGHDT, CDR2 YYEEEE. Trimming shortened V by 4 bases and J by 3 bases, and 16 bases separated the two germline ends. Here the CDR3 DNA reads TGTGCCAGCAGCCCGAGGGGCGGACGGTACACTGAAGCTTTCTTT. Its translation: CASSPRGGRYTEAFF.

This clonotype has a handful of counts. The chain has TRBV28 and TRBJ1-6; D is unclear. Germline CDR1 reads MDHEN; CDR2 reads SYDVKM. V lost 7 bases, J lost 6 bases, and 19 bases lay in between. The CDR3 totals 16 residues. In DNA, the CDR3 is TGTGCCAGCATTTTCTCGGAGGGAGGGATTAATTCACCCCTCCACTTT. As protein: CASIFSEGGINSPLHF.

This clonotype was seen many times. This chain connects TRBV6-1 to TRBJ1-2, with D possibly being TRBD1 (5 bases). This CDR3 has 18 residues. Trimming removed 8 bases from V and 1 base from J, with 26 bases in between. Germline CDR1 and CDR2: MNHNS and SASEGT. The CDR3 protein is CASDRPDGSRADNYGYTF. In nucleotides, the CDR3 is TGTGCCAGCGATAGACCCGACGGCAGCAGGGCCGATAACTATGGCTACACCTTC.

In this sample, this clonotype turned up a few times. The chain has TRBV11-2 and TRBJ2-6; a possible D gene is TRBD1 (5 bases). The CDR3 has 18 amino acids. Trimming shortened V by 4 bases and J by 1 base, and 17 bases separated the two germline ends. The germline gives CDR1 SGHAT, CDR2 FQNNGV. This chain's CDR3 is CASSSRGSTQSGANVLTF. The CDR3 region has the DNA TGTGCCAGCAGCTCAAGGGGCAGTACCCAATCTGGGGCCAACGTCCTGACTTTC. Full variable domain (rest looked up from reference TRBV11-2 and TRBJ2-6): EAGVAQSPRYKIIEKRQSVAFWCNPISGHATLYWYQQILGQGPKLLIQFQNNGVVDDSQLPKDRFSAERLKGVDSTLKIQPAKLEDSAVYLCASSSRGSTQSGANVLTFGAGSRLTVL.

J is TRBJ1-4 and V is TRBV7-9; D remains ambiguous. The germline V gene encodes CDR1 SEHNR and CDR2 FQNEAQ (reference sequence). The CDR3 contains 14 residues. V lost 2 bases and J 9 bases, leaving 13 bases between the germline ends. The CDR3 reads CASSLTSIEKKLFF. As DNA, the CDR3 is TGTGCCAGCAGCTTAACCTCGATTGAGAAAAAACTGTTTTTT.

This clonotype was recorded at least ten times. The chain combines TRBV6-1 with TRBJ1-3; D gene ambiguous. The CDR3 has 16 residues. In germline, CDR1 is MNHNS, CDR2 SASEGT. Trimming left V 2 bases short and J 0 bases short, with 11 bases between. The CDR3 DNA is TGTGCCAGCAGTGAAAACCCGGTGATCTCTGGAAACACCATATATTTT. This codes for CASSENPVISGNTIYF.

This clonotype was recorded at least ten times. The chain combines TRBV7-6 with TRBJ1-1; D not certain. V lost 5 bases and J lost 5, with 9 bases in between. The CDR3 is 12 amino acids. Germline V gene data show CDR1 as SGHVS and CDR2 as FNYEAQ. In nucleotides, the CDR3 is TGTGCCAGCAGCCCTGGAGGGACTGAAGCTTTCTTT. Its protein product is CASSPGGTEAFF.

This clonotype was seen a few times. The chain recombines TRBV24-1 with TRBJ2-2; D gene ambiguous. Germline V gives CDR1 KGHDR, CDR2 SFDVKD. V was shortened by 3 bases and J by 6 bases, with 4 bases between the two germline ends. This CDR3 is built from 12 residues. CDR3 bases: TGTGCCACCAGTGATGGGGCCGGGGAGCTGTTTTTT. Translating it yields CATSDGAGELFF.

This clonotype was counted at least ten times. The chain carries TRBV6-1 and TRBJ2-7; 7 bases agree with TRBD1. The V gene end was trimmed by 4 bases and the J gene end by 8 bases; junction bases not matched to a gene: 11. CDR1 MNHNS and CDR2 SASEGT come from the germline V gene. CDR3 length: 14 residues. The CDR3 region has the DNA TGTGCCAGCAGTGGTGGGACAGTTCCGACCAAGCAGTACTTC. It encodes CASSGGTVPTKQYF.

This clonotype was detected only a few times. The chain combines TRBV20-1 with TRBJ1-6, with a tentative D call TRBD1 (5 bases). Trimming stripped 3 bases from V and 2 bases from J, with 14 bases between. CDR1 DFQATT and CDR2 SNEGSKA come from the germline V gene (reference sequence). This CDR3 has 16 amino acids. This CDR3 reads CSARAGVPAYNSPLHF. CDR3 in DNA: TGCAGTGCTAGGGCGGGGGTGCCGGCCTATAATTCACCCCTCCACTTT.

This clonotype has only a few counts. This chain joins TRBV12-3 or TRBV12-4 and TRBJ2-2, with D unresolved. Deletions cut 5 bases from V and 7 bases from J, with 14 bases between. There are 14 residues in the CDR3. This chain's CDR3 is CASSPVASGGELFF. DNA of the CDR3: TGTGCCAGCAGTCCGGTCGCAAGTGGCGGGGAGCTGTTTTTT.

The V call is TRBV6-5, the J call TRBJ1-4; no definite D call. The germline CDR1 and CDR2 sequences are MNHEY and SVGAGI. Trimming stripped 8 bases from V and 1 base from J, with 11 bases between. The CDR3 loop spans 14 amino acids. In nucleotides, the CDR3 is TGTGCCAGCGGGTATGCTGGAACTAATGAAAAACTGTTTTTT. Amino acids: CASGYAGTNEKLFF.

The J gene is TRBJ1-4, the V gene TRBV6-1, with 9 bases aligning to TRBD1. The CDR3 loop spans 15 amino acids. J was trimmed by 7 bases and V by 7 bases; bases with no gene match: 10. The germline V gene encodes CDR1 MNHNS and CDR2 SASEGT. As DNA, the CDR3 is TGTGCCAGCAAGATAACAGGGGGCATGGGTGAAAAACTGTTTTTT. It encodes CASKITGGMGEKLFF.

This clonotype occurred many times. The chain recombines TRBV6-4 with TRBJ2-5; D is uncertain. V was clipped by 5 bases and J by 5 bases, with 15 bases between them. The CDR3 has 14 residues. Germline V lookup: CDR1 MRHNA, CDR2 SNTAGT. CDR3 bases: TGTGCCAGCAGTTCCACTACTGGAGCGGAGACCCAGTACTTC. Translating it yields CASSSTTGAETQYF.

This chain links TRBV27 with TRBJ2-5; 13 bases line up with TRBD2. Germline-derived CDR1 and CDR2 are MNHEY and SMNVEV (reference sequence). The CDR3 covers 16 residues. V shed 5 bases and J 2 bases; nucleotides not matched to a gene: 5. The CDR3 DNA is TGTGCCAGCAGTAGGGGACTAGCGGGGAGACAAGAGACCCAGTACTTC. Translation gives CASSRGLAGRQETQYF.

The chain combines TRBV7-3 with TRBJ2-5; D tentatively fits TRBD1 or TRBD2 (5 bases each). V was cut by 3 bases and J by 2 bases, with 16 bases left in between. Per the germline V gene, CDR1 is SGHTA and CDR2 is FQGTGA. The CDR3 runs 16 residues. CDR3 in DNA: TGTGCCAGCAGCTTTGAGGGGAGAAGTTCTCAAGAGACCCAGTACTTC. Its translation is CASSFEGRSSQETQYF.

This clonotype was recorded at least ten times. The chain uses TRBV7-9 and TRBJ2-3; tentatively, D is TRBD1 (6 bases). The CDR3 is 13 residues long. Trimming took 2 bases from V and 6 from J, leaving 9 bases between them. Germline V CDR1 and CDR2: SEHNR, FQNEAQ (reference sequence). This CDR3 reads CASSLTGTDTQYF. The DNA for the CDR3 is TGTGCCAGCAGCTTAACAGGGACCGATACGCAGTATTTT.

This clonotype was seen a few times. The CDR3 DNA reads TGTGCCAGCAGCGTAGCTGTGACCGTAGGAGAGCAGTACTTC. It specifies CASSVAVTVGEQYF. The chain couples TRBV9 to TRBJ2-7; D gene ambiguous. This CDR3 has 14 amino acids. Looked up from germline, CDR1 is SGDLS and CDR2 is YYNGEE. Trimming shortened V by 0 bases and J by 7 bases, and 14 bases separated the two germline ends.

The chain employs TRBV29-1 and TRBJ2-2; the D gene is possibly TRBD1 (5 bases). The length of the CDR3 is 14 residues. CDR1 SQVTM and CDR2 ANQGSEA come from the germline V gene. Trimming removed 2 bases from V and 0 bases from J, with 7 bases in between. The DNA for the CDR3 is TGCAGCGTTGAAAGGGGAACGAACACCGGGGAGCTGTTTTTT. It translates to CSVERGTNTGELFF.

V usage is TRBV11-2 and J usage is TRBJ2-5; 7 nucleotides line up with TRBD2. The V gene end was trimmed by 5 bases and the J gene end by 0 bases; junction bases not matched to a gene: 3. This CDR3 comprises 14 residues. From germline, CDR1 is SGHAT and CDR2 FQNNGV. In DNA, the CDR3 is TGTGCCAGCAGCCCAGGACTAGACCAAGAGACCCAGTACTTC. It encodes CASSPGLDQETQYF.

The sample holds many counts of this clonotype. CDR3 residues: CASSVTGGTDTQYF. The CDR3 region has the DNA TGTGCCAGCAGTGTCACAGGGGGCACAGATACGCAGTATTTT. The rearrangement links TRBV25-1 to TRBJ2-3, with 7 bases identical to TRBD1. V trimming: 4 bases; J trimming: 1 base; junction bases outside the gene matches: 2. Germline CDR1 and CDR2: MGHDK and SYGVNS. The CDR3 spans 14 residues.

This clonotype was detected ten times or more. This chain joins TRBV6-4 and TRBJ1-1; 7 nucleotides agree with TRBD1. The length of the CDR3 is 12 residues. Germline V lookup: CDR1 MRHNA, CDR2 SNTAGT. V lost 0 bases and J lost 12; bases outside the gene matches: 4. In DNA, the CDR3 is TGTGCCAGCAGTGACTCGACAGGGAGAACTTTCTTT. It specifies CASSDSTGRTFF.

This clonotype was counted between two and nine times. This sequence joins TRBV28 and TRBJ2-7, with D tentatively TRBD1 (5 bases). V was clipped by 10 bases and J by 0 bases, with 10 bases between them. CDR1 is MDHEN and CDR2 is SYDVKM in the germline V gene. This CDR3 comprises 12 residues. CDR3 residues: CATIDSSYEQYF. CDR3 DNA sequence: TGTGCCACTATTGACAGCTCCTACGAGCAGTACTTC.

There are a few counts of this clonotype. The J gene is TRBJ1-2, the V gene TRBV12-5; 7 nucleotides align to TRBD1. Germline CDR1 reads LGHNT; CDR2 reads FRNRAP. The trim removed 1 base at V and 8 bases at J, leaving 13 bases unmatched. CDR3 length: 16 residues. The CDR3 is CASGLAQTGTEGGYTF. Written as DNA, the CDR3 is TGTGCTAGTGGTTTGGCACAGACTGGGACAGAGGGGGGCTACACCTTC. Full variable domain (remainder filled in from reference TRBV12-5 and TRBJ1-2): DARVTQTPRHKVTEMGQEVTMRCQPILGHNTVFWYRQTMMQGLELLAYFRNRAPLDDSGMPKDRFSAEMPDATLATLKIQPSEPRDSAVYFCASGLAQTGTEGGYTFGSGTRLTVV.

The chain carries TRBV20-1 and TRBJ2-4; TRBD1 or TRBD2 may be the D gene (5 bases each). V was trimmed by 3 bases and J by 6 bases, leaving 15 bases between them. The germline gives CDR1 DFQATT, CDR2 SNEGSKA (reference sequence). The CDR3 sequence is 14 residues long. CDR3 region: CSASRGRTVNIQYF. CDR3 in DNA: TGCAGTGCTAGTCGGGGACGCACGGTAAACATTCAGTACTTC.